This TCR beta chain was identified in a study of blood T cell repertoires in COVID-19. With V trimmed by 6 bases and J by 7 bases, 3 bases remained unmatched. CDR1 and CDR2 from the germline V gene are ENHRY and SYGVKD. The CDR3 totals 13 residues. Sequencing used immunoSEQ multiplex PCR; TCRdb keeps in-frame clones, though not all of them. The sample has about 120,000 clones; approximately 83% are singletons. The sequence was collected from a man older than 75 with acute or convalescent COVID-19. The chain recombines TRBV10-3 with TRBJ1-6, with 7 positions matching TRBD1. Source material: peripheral blood. The CDR3 spells CAIRWDSNSPLHF. CDR3 in DNA: TGTGCCATCAGGTGGGACAGCAATTCACCCCTCCACTTT.